Listed below are T cell receptor beta chains from one sample, sequenced in a study of PD-L1 blockade in urothelial cancer. This table comes from immunoSEQ multiplex PCR, and its TCRdb copy is limited to in-frame clones, with some not included. The sample includes tens of thousands of clones, 82% of them seen just once. The sequencing used PBMCs, collected around atezolizumab (anti-PD-L1) treatment. These receptors originate from a man aged 70 or older with urothelial cancer. The CDR3 runs from the conserved cysteine through the conserved F or W. A D gene is named only where the DNA matches it firmly. A row's size may be missing; if present it is once, few, many or a size class.

cdr3_aa	cdr3_nt	clone_size	d_call	v_call	j_call
CASTYPQGDTEAFF	TGTGCCAGCACCTACCCTCAGGGGGACACTGAAGCTTTCTTT	-	TRBD1	TRBV7-9	TRBJ1-1
CASTPDRNTGELFF	TGTGCCAGCACTCCGGACAGAAACACCGGGGAGCTGTTTTTT	-	-	TRBV6-6	TRBJ2-2
CASSLRADREKQFF	TGTGCCAGCTCACTACGAGCGGACAGGGAAAAGCAGTTCTTC	-	TRBD1	TRBV18	TRBJ2-1
CASNDRGPGNTIYF	TGTGCCAGCAACGACAGAGGCCCTGGAAACACCATATATTTT	-	-	TRBV6-5	TRBJ1-3
CASQTSGGSYEQYF	TGTGCCAGCCAGACTAGCGGGGGATCCTACGAGCAGTACTTC	-	TRBD2	TRBV27	TRBJ2-7
CASSPDSGGYGYTF	TGTGCCAGCAGCCCAGACTCCGGAGGGTATGGCTACACCTTC	many	-	TRBV5-5	TRBJ1-2
CASSEAWTGGPHEQYF	TGTGCCAGCAGTGAAGCGTGGACAGGGGGCCCCCACGAGCAGTACTTC	-	TRBD1	TRBV6-1	TRBJ2-7
CASSRSDTGELFF	TGTGCCAGTAGTAGGAGTGACACCGGGGAGCTGTTTTTT	-	-	TRBV19	TRBJ2-2
CASDMVGGANVLTF	TGTGCCTCGGACATGGTAGGGGGGGCCAACGTCCTGACTTTC	once	-	TRBV30	TRBJ2-6
CASSSPTGYEKLFF	TGTGCCAGCAGCTCTCCGACAGGTTATGAAAAACTGTTTTTT	-	-	TRBV7-9	TRBJ1-4
CASSPGTGFYEQYF	TGTGCCAGCAGCCCCGGGACAGGGTTCTACGAGCAGTACTTC	once	TRBD1	TRBV11-3	TRBJ2-7
CASSLVAGGEGEKLFF	TGTGCCAGCAGCTTAGTAGCGGGGGGGGAGGGTGAAAAACTGTTTTTT	once	-	TRBV7-2	TRBJ1-4
CASSMGRDGNTIYF	TGTGCCAGTAGTATGGGCAGGGATGGAAACACCATATATTTT	-	-	TRBV19	TRBJ1-3
CASSSSGGERTGELFF	TGTGCCAGCAGTTCATCAGGGGGCGAGAGGACCGGGGAGCTGTTTTTT	-	TRBD1	TRBV27	TRBJ2-2
CASSQATGQAKNIQYF	TGTGCCAGCAGCCAGGCGACAGGCCAAGCCAAAAACATTCAGTACTTC	-	-	TRBV7-9	TRBJ2-4
CATSTSGGGDTQYF	TGTGCCACCAGCACTTCAGGGGGCGGAGATACGCAGTATTTT	-	TRBD1	TRBV15	TRBJ2-3
CASSHGTQETQYF	TGTGCCAGCAGTCACGGGACTCAAGAGACCCAGTACTTC	once	-	TRBV7-6	TRBJ2-5
CASSEAGTVPTGELFF	TGTGCCAGCAGTGAAGCGGGGACAGTCCCTACCGGGGAGCTGTTTTTT	few	TRBD1	TRBV2	TRBJ2-2
CASSQEDRVNTEAFF	TGTGCCAGCAGCCAAGAGGACAGGGTGAACACTGAAGCTTTCTTT	-	TRBD1	TRBV4-2	TRBJ1-1
CASSPRAQTEAFF	TGTGCCAGCAGCCCGAGGGCGCAGACTGAAGCTTTCTTT	few	-	TRBV7-2	TRBJ1-1
CASSQAGGPTGELFF	TGTGCCAGCAGCCAGGCCGGGGGGCCCACCGGGGAGCTGTTTTTT	-	-	TRBV7-3	TRBJ2-2
CASSLNPGVNTEAFF	TGTGCCAGCAGCTTGAACCCGGGGGTGAACACTGAAGCTTTCTTT	-	-	TRBV5-5	TRBJ1-1
CASSALGGREVTDTQYF	TGTGCCAGCAGTGCCCTTGGAGGGCGGGAGGTCACAGATACGCAGTATTTT	few	TRBD2	TRBV2	TRBJ2-3
CASSWASGRADAGELFF	TGCGCCAGCAGCTGGGCTAGCGGGAGAGCGGACGCCGGGGAGCTGTTTTTT	-	TRBD2	TRBV5-1	TRBJ2-2
CASSQSTSGRFTGELFF	TGCGCCAGCAGCCAATCCACTAGCGGGAGGTTCACCGGGGAGCTGTTTTTT	-	TRBD2	TRBV4-3	TRBJ2-2
CAISGTGVRNQPQHF	TGTGCCATCAGCGGAACAGGGGTACGCAATCAGCCCCAGCATTTT	-	TRBD1	TRBV10-3	TRBJ1-5
CASREASYSNQPQHF	TGTGCCAGCAGAGAGGCGTCTTATAGCAATCAGCCCCAGCATTTT	-	-	TRBV6-5	TRBJ1-5
CASRPGQGIRSGYTF	TGTGCCAGTAGGCCGGGACAGGGAATTCGGAGCGGCTACACCTTC	-	TRBD1	TRBV19	TRBJ1-2
CASSVAPLTGGGETQYF	TGTGCCAGCAGCGTAGCTCCTTTAACAGGGGGCGGTGAGACCCAGTACTTC	-	TRBD1	TRBV9	TRBJ2-5
CASSIPGELEAFF	TGTGCCAGTAGTATCCCCGGAGAGTTGGAAGCTTTCTTT	-	-	TRBV19	TRBJ1-1
CAWSPPRGPSNQSQHF	TGTGCCTGGAGTCCTCCCAGGGGACCAAGCAATCAGTCCCAGCATTTT	-	-	TRBV30	TRBJ1-5
CASRMGQGSSYEQYF	TGTGCCAGCAGGATGGGACAGGGGAGCTCCTACGAGCAGTACTTC	-	TRBD1	TRBV6-5	TRBJ2-7
CASSKLGQGDQPQHF	TGTGCCAGTAGTAAATTGGGACAGGGCGATCAGCCCCAGCATTTT	-	TRBD1	TRBV19	TRBJ1-5
CASSHGTEGGTEAFF	TGCGCCAGCAGCCATGGCACAGAGGGTGGCACTGAAGCTTTCTTT	-	-	TRBV4-1	TRBJ1-1
CASSVGGGGDSPLHF	TGTGCCAGCAGCGTAGGGGGCGGGGGGGATTCACCCCTCCACTTT	once	-	TRBV9	TRBJ1-6
CASRGTGGQPQHF	TGTGCCAGTAGAGGGACAGGAGGCCAGCCCCAGCATTTT	-	TRBD1	TRBV19	TRBJ1-5
CASSLGQGYGYGYTF	TGTGCCAGCAGCCTCGGACAGGGTTACGGCTATGGCTACACCTTC	once	TRBD1	TRBV4-2	TRBJ1-2
CASSSGVSEQYF	TGTGCCAGCAGCTCCGGAGTTTCCGAGCAGTACTTC	-	-	TRBV11-2	TRBJ2-7
CASSLQGDGEKLFF	TGTGCCAGCAGCCTACAGGGGGATGGTGAAAAACTGTTTTTT	-	TRBD1	TRBV27	TRBJ1-4
CASSQEEGLAGDEDTQYF	TGCGCCAGCAGCCAAGAAGAGGGACTAGCGGGAGATGAAGATACGCAGTATTTT	once	TRBD2	TRBV4-1	TRBJ2-3
CASSPGTFATLNTEAFF	TGCGCCAGCAGCCCAGGGACATTTGCCACCCTGAACACTGAAGCTTTCTTT	-	-	TRBV5-1	TRBJ1-1
CASTCNQPQHF	TGTGCCAGCACGTGCAATCAGCCCCAGCATTTT	-	-	TRBV9	TRBJ1-5
CATSGGQAGLAGGPRGTGELFF	TGTGCCACCAGCGGAGGACAGGCCGGACTAGCGGGAGGGCCGCGGGGGACCGGGGAGCTGTTTTTT	-	TRBD2	TRBV15	TRBJ2-2
CASSTGTGATNEKLFF	TGTGCCAGCTCCACCGGGACAGGGGCGACTAATGAAAAACTGTTTTTT	-	TRBD1	TRBV11-2	TRBJ1-4
CASSQDLLRTGGSYEQYF	TGCGCCAGCAGCCAAGACCTCCTAAGGACAGGGGGATCCTACGAGCAGTACTTC	once	TRBD1	TRBV4-3	TRBJ2-7
CASSYSGGGGGDGYTF	TGTGCCAGCAGTTACTCTGGGGGGGGCGGAGGTGATGGCTACACCTTC	-	-	TRBV6-6	TRBJ1-2
CASSFSSGYYNEQFF	TGTGCCAGCAGCTTTAGCAGCGGATATTACAATGAGCAGTTCTTC	-	-	TRBV11-3	TRBJ2-1
CASTLDRRLHF	TGTGCCAGCACCCTCGACAGGCGGCTCCACTTT	-	-	TRBV6-5	TRBJ1-6
CASSPPGSSTNEKLFF	TGTGCCAGCTCACCTCCGGGGTCTTCAACTAATGAAAAACTGTTTTTT	-	-	TRBV18	TRBJ1-4
CASQLGQGSDTQYF	TGTGCCAGCCAGCTTGGACAGGGGTCCGATACGCAGTATTTT	-	TRBD1	TRBV5-4	TRBJ2-3
CASSLGGTLTDTQYF	TGTGCCAGCAGCTTAGGTGGGACACTCACAGATACGCAGTATTTT	-	-	TRBV7-9	TRBJ2-3
CASSLAGQLNYGYTF	TGCGCCAGCAGCTTGGCCGGACAGCTAAACTATGGCTACACCTTC	-	-	TRBV5-1	TRBJ1-2
CASNPSVGVETEAFF	TGTGCCAGCAACCCAAGTGTAGGGGTGGAAACTGAAGCTTTCTTT	few	-	TRBV28	TRBJ1-1
CASSIAQLGGGYTF	TGTGCCAGTAGTATCGCCCAGTTGGGAGGAGGCTACACCTTC	-	-	TRBV19	TRBJ1-2
CASSQQQTGTDTQYF	TGCGCCAGCAGCCAGCAACAGACGGGGACAGATACGCAGTATTTT	-	-	TRBV4-1	TRBJ2-3
CASRSSPGLAEHRELFF	TGTGCCAGCAGATCATCTCCGGGACTAGCGGAACACCGGGAGCTGTTTTTT	-	TRBD2	TRBV11-1	TRBJ2-2
CASSGGSRTSTDTQYF	TGTGCCAGTAGTGGAGGGTCAAGAACTAGCACAGATACGCAGTATTTT	-	-	TRBV19	TRBJ2-3
CASSYAGSYNSPLHF	TGTGCCAGCAGTTACGCGGGTTCCTATAATTCACCCCTCCACTTT	-	-	TRBV6-5	TRBJ1-6